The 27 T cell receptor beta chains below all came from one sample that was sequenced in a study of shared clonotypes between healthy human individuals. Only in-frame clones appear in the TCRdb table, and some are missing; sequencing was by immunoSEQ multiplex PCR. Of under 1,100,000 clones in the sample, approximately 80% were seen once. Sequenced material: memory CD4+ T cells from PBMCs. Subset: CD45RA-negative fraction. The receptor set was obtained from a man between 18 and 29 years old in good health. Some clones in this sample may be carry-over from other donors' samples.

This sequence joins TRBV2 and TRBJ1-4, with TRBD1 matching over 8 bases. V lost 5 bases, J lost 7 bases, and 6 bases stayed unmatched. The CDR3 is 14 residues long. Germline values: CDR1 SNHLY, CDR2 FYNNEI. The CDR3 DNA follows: TGTGCCAGCAGTCTTGACAGGGGAGGTGAAAAACTGTTTTTT. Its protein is CASSLDRGGEKLFF.

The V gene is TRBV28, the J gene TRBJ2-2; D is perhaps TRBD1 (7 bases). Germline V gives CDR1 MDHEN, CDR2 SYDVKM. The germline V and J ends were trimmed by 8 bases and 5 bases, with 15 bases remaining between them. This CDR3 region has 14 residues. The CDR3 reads CASLRPGGTGELFF. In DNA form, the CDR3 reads TGTGCCAGCTTAAGACCAGGGGGGACCGGGGAGCTGTTTTTT.

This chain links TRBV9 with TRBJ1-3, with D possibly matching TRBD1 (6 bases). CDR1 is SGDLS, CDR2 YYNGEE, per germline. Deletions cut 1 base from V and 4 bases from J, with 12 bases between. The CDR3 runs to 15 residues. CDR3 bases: TGTGCCAGCAGCGTACATTCAGGGGTCGGAAACACCATATATTTT. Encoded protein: CASSVHSGVGNTIYF.

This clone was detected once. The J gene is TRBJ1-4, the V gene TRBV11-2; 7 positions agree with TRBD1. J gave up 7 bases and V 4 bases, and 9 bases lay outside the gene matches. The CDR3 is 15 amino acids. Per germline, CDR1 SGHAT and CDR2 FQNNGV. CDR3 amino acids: CASSSNPGGVEKLFF. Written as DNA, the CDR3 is TGTGCCAGCAGCTCCAATCCAGGGGGGGTTGAAAAACTGTTTTTT.

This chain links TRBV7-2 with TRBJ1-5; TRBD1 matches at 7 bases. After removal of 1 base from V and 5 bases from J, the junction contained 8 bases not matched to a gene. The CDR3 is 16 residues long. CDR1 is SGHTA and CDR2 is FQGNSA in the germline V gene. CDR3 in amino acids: CASSLGAQGGYQPQHF. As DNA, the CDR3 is TGTGCCAGCAGCTTAGGTGCTCAGGGGGGATATCAGCCCCAGCATTTT.

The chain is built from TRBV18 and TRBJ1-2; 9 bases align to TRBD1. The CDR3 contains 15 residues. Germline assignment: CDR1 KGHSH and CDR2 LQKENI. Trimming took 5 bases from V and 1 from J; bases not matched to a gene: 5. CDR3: CASSSTGGSNYGYTF. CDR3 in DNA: TGTGCCAGCTCATCAACAGGGGGCAGTAACTATGGCTACACCTTC.

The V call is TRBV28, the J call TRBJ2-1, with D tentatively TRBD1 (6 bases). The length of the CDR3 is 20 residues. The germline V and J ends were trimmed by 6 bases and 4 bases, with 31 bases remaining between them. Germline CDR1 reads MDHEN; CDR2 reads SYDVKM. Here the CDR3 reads CASSPRPGRGSAEVYNEQFF. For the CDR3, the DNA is TGTGCCAGCAGCCCAAGGCCGGGTAGGGGGAGCGCAGAGGTATACAATGAGCAGTTCTTC.

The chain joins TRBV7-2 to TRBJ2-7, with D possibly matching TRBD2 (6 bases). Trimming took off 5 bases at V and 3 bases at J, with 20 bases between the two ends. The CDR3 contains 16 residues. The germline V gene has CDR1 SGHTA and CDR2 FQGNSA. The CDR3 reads CASSRRGRVGGYEQYF. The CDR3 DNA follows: TGTGCCAGCAGCCGTCGGGGTCGGGTGGGGGGCTACGAGCAGTACTTC.

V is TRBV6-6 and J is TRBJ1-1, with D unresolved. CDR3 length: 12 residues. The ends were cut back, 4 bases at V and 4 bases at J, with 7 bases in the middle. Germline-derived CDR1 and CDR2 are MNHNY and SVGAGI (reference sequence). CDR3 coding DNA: TGTGCCAGCAGTTTTGGGGTCACTGAAGCTTTCTTT. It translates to CASSFGVTEAFF.

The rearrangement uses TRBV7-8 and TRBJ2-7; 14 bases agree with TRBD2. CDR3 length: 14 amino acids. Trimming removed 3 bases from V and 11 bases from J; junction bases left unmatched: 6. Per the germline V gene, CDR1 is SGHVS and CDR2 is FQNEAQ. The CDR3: CASSLSGTSGSKYF. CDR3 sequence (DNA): TGTGCCAGCAGCTTGTCCGGGACTAGCGGGAGTAAGTACTTC.

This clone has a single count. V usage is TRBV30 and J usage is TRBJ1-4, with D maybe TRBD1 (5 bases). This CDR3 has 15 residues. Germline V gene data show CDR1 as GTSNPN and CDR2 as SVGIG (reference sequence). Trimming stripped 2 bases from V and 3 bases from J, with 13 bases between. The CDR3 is CAWSPTTGANEKLFF. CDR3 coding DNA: TGTGCCTGGAGTCCTACAACGGGGGCTAATGAAAAACTGTTTTTT.

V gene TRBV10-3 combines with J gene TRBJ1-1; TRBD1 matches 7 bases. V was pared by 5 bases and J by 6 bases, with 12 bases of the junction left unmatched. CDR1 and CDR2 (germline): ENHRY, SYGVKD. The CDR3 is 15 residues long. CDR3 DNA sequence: TGTGCCATCAGTCCAGTCCCCGACGACAGGGCTGAAGCTTTCTTT. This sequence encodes CAISPVPDDRAEAFF.

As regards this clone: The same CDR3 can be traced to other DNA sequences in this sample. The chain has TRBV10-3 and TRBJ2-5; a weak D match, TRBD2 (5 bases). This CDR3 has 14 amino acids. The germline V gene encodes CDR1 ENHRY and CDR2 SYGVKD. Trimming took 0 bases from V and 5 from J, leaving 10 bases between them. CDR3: CAISESASPETQYF. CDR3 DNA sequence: TGTGCCATCAGTGAGTCGGCTAGCCCGGAGACCCAGTACTTC.

For the CDR3, the DNA is TGTGCCAGCAGCCAAGGACTAGCGGTCTACGAGCAGTACTTC. Translating it yields CASSQGLAVYEQYF. The rearrangement uses TRBV4-2 and TRBJ2-7, with 9 bases fitting TRBD2. Unmatched junction bases numbered 1, after V lost 1 base and J lost 3 bases. Germline values: CDR1 LGHNA, CDR2 YNFKEQ. The CDR3 runs to 14 residues.

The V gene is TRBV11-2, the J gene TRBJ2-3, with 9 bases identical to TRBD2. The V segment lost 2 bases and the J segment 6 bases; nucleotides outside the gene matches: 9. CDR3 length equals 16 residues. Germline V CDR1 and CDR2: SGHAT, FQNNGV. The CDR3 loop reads CASSLLAGGPLDTQYF. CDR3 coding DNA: TGTGCCAGCAGCTTATTGGCGGGAGGGCCCTTGGATACGCAGTATTTT.

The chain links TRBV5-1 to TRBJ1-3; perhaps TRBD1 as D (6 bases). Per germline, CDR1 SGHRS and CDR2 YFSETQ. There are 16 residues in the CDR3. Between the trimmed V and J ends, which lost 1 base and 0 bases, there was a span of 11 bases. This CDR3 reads CASSLRGADSGNTIYF. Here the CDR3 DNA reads TGCGCCAGCAGCTTGCGGGGGGCTGACTCTGGAAACACCATATATTTT.

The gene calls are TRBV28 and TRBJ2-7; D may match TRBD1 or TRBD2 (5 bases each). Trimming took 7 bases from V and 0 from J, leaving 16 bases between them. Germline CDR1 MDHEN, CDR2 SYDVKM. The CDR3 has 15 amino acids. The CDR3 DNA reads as TGTGCCAGCAACGAGCCCGGGACGGTCTCCTACGAGCAGTACTTC. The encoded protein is CASNEPGTVSYEQYF.

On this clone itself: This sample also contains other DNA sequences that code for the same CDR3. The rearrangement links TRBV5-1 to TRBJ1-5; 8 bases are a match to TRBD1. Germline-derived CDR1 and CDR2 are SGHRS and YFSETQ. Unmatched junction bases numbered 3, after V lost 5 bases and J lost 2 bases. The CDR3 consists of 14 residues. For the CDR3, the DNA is TGCGCCAGCAGTTTGACAGGGGGCAATCAGCCCCAGCATTTT. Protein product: CASSLTGGNQPQHF.

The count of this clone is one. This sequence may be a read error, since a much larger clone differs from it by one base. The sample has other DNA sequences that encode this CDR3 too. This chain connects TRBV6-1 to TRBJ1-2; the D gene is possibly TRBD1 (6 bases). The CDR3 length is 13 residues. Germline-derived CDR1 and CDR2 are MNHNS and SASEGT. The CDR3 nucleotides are TGTGCCATCGAGGGAGGGGGGAATTATGGTTACACCTTC. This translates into CAIEGGGNYGYTF.

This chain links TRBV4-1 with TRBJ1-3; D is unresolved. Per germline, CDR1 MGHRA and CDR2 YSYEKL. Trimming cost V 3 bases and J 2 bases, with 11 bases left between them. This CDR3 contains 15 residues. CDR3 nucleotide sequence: TGCGCCAGCAGCCAGGTAATCGGGACTGGAAACACCATATATTTT. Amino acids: CASSQVIGTGNTIYF.

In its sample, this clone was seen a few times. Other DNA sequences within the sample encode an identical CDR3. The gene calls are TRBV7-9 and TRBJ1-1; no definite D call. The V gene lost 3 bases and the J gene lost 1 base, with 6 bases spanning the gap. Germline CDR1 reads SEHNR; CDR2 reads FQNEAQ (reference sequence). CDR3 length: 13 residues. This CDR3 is CASSLSGNTEAFF. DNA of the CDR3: TGTGCCAGCAGCTTGTCGGGGAACACTGAAGCTTTCTTT.

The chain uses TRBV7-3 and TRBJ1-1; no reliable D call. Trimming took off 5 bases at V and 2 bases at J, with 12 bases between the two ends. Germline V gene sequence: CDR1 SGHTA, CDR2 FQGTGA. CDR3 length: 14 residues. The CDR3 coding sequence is TGTGCCAGCAGCGAACGCAGTGATAACACTGAAGCTTTCTTT. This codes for CASSERSDNTEAFF.

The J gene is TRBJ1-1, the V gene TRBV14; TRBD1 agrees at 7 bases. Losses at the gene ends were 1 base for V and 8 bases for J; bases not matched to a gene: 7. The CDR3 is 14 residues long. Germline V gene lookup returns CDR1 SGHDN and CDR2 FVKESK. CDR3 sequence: CASSQGQGVKEAFF. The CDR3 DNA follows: TGTGCCAGCAGCCAAGGACAGGGTGTTAAGGAAGCTTTCTTT.

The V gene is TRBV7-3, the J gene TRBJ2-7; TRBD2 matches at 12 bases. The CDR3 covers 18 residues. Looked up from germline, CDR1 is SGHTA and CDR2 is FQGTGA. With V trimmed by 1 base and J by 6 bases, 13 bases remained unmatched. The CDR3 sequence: CASSLKGMASGRGREQYF. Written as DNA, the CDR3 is TGTGCCAGCAGCTTAAAGGGGATGGCTAGCGGGAGGGGTCGCGAGCAGTACTTC. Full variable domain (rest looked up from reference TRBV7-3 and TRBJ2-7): GAGVSQTPSNKVTEKGKYVELRCDPISGHTALYWYRQSLGQGPEFLIYFQGTGAADDSGLPNDRFFAVRPEGSVSTLKIQRTERGDSAVYLCASSLKGMASGRGREQYFGPGTRLTVT.

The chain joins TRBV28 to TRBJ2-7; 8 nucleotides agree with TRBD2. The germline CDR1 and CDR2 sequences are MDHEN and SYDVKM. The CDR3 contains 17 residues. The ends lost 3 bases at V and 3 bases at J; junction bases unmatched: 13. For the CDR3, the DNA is TGTGCCAGCAGTTTGCCCGGGAAGGTAGCGGGGTTCTACGAGCAGTACTTC. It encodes CASSLPGKVAGFYEQYF.

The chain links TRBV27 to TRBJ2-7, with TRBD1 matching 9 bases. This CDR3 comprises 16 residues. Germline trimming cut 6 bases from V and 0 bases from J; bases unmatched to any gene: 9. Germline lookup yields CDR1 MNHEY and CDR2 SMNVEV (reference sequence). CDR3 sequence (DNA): TGTGCCAGCAGACCTCCTCCGGGACAGGGCTCCTACGAGCAGTACTTC. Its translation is CASRPPPGQGSYEQYF.

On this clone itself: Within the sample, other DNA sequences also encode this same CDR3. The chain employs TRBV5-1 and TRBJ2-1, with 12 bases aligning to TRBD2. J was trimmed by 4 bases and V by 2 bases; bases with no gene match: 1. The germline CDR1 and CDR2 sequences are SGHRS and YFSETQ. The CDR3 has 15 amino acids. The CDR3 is CASSLGLAGYNEQFF. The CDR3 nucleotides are TGCGCCAGCAGCTTAGGACTAGCGGGGTACAATGAGCAGTTCTTC.